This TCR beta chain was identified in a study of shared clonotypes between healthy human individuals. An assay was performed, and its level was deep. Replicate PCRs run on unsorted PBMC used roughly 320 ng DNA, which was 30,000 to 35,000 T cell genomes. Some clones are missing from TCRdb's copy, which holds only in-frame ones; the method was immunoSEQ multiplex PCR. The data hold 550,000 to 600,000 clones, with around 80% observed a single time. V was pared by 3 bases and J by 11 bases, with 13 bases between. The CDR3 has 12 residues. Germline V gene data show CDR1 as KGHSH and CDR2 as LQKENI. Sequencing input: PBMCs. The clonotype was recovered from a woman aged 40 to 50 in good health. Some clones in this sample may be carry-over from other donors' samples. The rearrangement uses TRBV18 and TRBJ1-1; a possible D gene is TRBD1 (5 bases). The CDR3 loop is CASSPEGTGAFF. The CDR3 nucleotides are TGTGCCAGCTCACCTGAAGGGACGGGGGCTTTCTTT.